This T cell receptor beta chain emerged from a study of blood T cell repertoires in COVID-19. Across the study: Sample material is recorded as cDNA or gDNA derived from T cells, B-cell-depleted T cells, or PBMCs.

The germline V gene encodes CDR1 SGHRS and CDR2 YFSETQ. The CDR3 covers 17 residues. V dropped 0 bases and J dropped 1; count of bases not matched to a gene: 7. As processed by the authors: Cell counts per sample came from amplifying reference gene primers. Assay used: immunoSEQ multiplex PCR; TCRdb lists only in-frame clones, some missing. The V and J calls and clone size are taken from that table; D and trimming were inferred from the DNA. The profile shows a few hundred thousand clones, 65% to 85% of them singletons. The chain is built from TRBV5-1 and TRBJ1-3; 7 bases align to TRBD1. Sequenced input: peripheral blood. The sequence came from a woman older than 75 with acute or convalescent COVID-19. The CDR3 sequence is CASSLEGAPKSGNTIYF. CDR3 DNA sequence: TGCGCCAGCAGCTTGGAGGGGGCCCCTAAGTCTGGAAACACCATATATTTT. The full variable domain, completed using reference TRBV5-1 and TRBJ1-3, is KAGVTQTPRYLIKTRGQQVTLSCSPISGHRSVSWYQQTPGQGLQFLFEYFSETQRNKGNFPGRFSGRQFSNSRSEMNVSTLELGDSALYLCASSLEGAPKSGNTIYFGEGSWLTVV.